Below are 10 T cell receptor beta chains sequenced from a single sample in a study of T cell responses to AZD1222 COVID-19 vaccine. Using immunoSEQ multiplex PCR, the repertoire was profiled, and TCRdb retains in-frame clones only, with some absent. Of 150,000 to 200,000 clones listed, around 93% are singletons. The source was peripheral blood, collected on day 0 of AZD1222 vaccination. The receptors stem from an adult in good health.

This chain links TRBV28 with TRBJ2-7, with D possibly being TRBD1 (5 bases). The germline gives CDR1 MDHEN, CDR2 SYDVKM. The length of the CDR3 is 13 residues. Trimming stripped 6 bases from V and 5 bases from J, with 14 bases between. The chain's CDR3 is CASRHQGGNEQYF. The CDR3, as DNA: TGTGCCAGCAGACACCAGGGTGGTAACGAGCAGTACTTC.

The chain has TRBV14 and TRBJ2-1, with D unclear. Germline CDR1 SGHDN, CDR2 FVKESK. Trimming pared 0 bases from V and 0 bases from J, leaving 6 bases between. The CDR3 is 15 amino acids. This CDR3 reads CASSQDSSSYNEQFF. The CDR3 region has the DNA TGTGCCAGCAGCCAAGACTCGAGCTCCTACAATGAGCAGTTCTTC.

The chain employs TRBV6-2 or TRBV6-3 and TRBJ2-1; 12 bases match TRBD2. The V gene's germline CDR1 is MNHEY and CDR2 SVGEGT. This CDR3 has 15 residues. V lost 5 bases, J lost 9 bases, and 8 bases stayed unmatched. The CDR3 region has the DNA TGTGCCAGCAGTGACCGACTAGCGGGAGTTATTGAGCAGTTCTTC. Translating it yields CASSDRLAGVIEQFF.

V gene TRBV5-6 combines with J gene TRBJ1-1, with D perhaps TRBD1 (5 bases). The CDR3 has 14 amino acids. Germline CDR1 reads SGHDT; CDR2 reads YYEEEE. The V end lost 1 base, the J end lost 5 bases, and 12 bases lay between the germline ends. This chain's CDR3 is CASSLSGLNTEAFF. CDR3 in DNA: TGTGCCAGCAGCTTGTCAGGGTTAAATACTGAAGCTTTCTTT.

The chain couples TRBV19 to TRBJ2-1; D not certain. This CDR3 spans 14 amino acids. The V end was cut by 2 bases, the J end by 4 bases, with 9 bases between. Germline-derived CDR1 and CDR2 are LNHDA and SQIVND (reference sequence). DNA of the CDR3: TGTGCCAGTAGTATACCCAACCTTTACAATGAGCAGTTCTTC. It codes for CASSIPNLYNEQFF. Combining the CDR3 with reference TRBV19 and TRBJ2-1 gives the whole variable domain DGGITQSPKYLFRKEGQNVTLSCEQNLNHDAMYWYRQDPGQGLRLIYYSQIVNDFQKGDIAEGYSVSREKKESFPLTVTSAQKNPTAFYLCASSIPNLYNEQFFGPGTRLTVL.

The chain recombines TRBV4-3 with TRBJ1-1; D gene uncertain. CDR1 and CDR2 (germline): LGHNA, YSLEER. This CDR3 has 14 residues. V was clipped by 0 bases and J by 1 base, with 6 bases between them. This chain's CDR3 is CASSQDTQNTEAFF. The CDR3 nucleotides read TGCGCCAGCAGCCAAGATACACAGAACACTGAAGCTTTCTTT.

The rearrangement uses TRBV4-1 and TRBJ2-1; TRBD2 aligns across 13 bases. The V gene's germline CDR1 is MGHRA and CDR2 YSYEKL. V shed 8 bases and J 8 bases; nucleotides not matched to a gene: 15. The CDR3 runs 17 residues. The CDR3 DNA follows: TGCGCCAGCCTTCGCAGGCCCGGACTAGCGGGAGACGATGAGCAGTTCTTC. It codes for CASLRRPGLAGDDEQFF.

This clone was recorded only once. This chain uses TRBV19 with TRBJ1-1, with 7 positions matching TRBD1. This CDR3 is built from 14 residues. CDR1 and CDR2 from the germline V gene are LNHDA and SQIVND (reference sequence). With V trimmed by 5 bases and J by 5 bases, 8 bases remained unmatched. In DNA form, the CDR3 reads TGTGCCAGTAGTCCACGACAGGGAGGTACTGAAGCTTTCTTT. This translates into CASSPRQGGTEAFF. The full variable domain, its missing parts supplied by reference TRBV19 and TRBJ1-1, is DGGITQSPKYLFRKEGQNVTLSCEQNLNHDAMYWYRQDPGQGLRLIYYSQIVNDFQKGDIAEGYSVSREKKESFPLTVTSAQKNPTAFYLCASSPRQGGTEAFFGQGTRLTVV.

This clone is a singleton in its sample. The V call is TRBV19, the J call TRBJ1-1; D not certain. The germline V and J ends were trimmed by 3 bases and 5 bases, with 10 bases remaining between them. CDR1 is LNHDA, CDR2 SQIVND, per germline (reference sequence). This CDR3 contains 13 residues. The DNA for the CDR3 is TGTGCCAGTAGTATCCCGGGTTTTACTGAAGCTTTCTTT. Encoded protein: CASSIPGFTEAFF.

This rearrangement joins TRBV21-1 to TRBJ2-3; TRBD2 was called by the table and not checked on the DNA. TRBV21-1 is annotated as a pseudogene. The CDR3 extends over 19 amino acids. The CDR3 DNA reads as TGTGCCAGCAGCAAGGGACGTGGGGCGGGGGCAGGTTCGACAGATACGCAGTATTTT. Protein product: CASSKGRGAGAGSTDTQYF.